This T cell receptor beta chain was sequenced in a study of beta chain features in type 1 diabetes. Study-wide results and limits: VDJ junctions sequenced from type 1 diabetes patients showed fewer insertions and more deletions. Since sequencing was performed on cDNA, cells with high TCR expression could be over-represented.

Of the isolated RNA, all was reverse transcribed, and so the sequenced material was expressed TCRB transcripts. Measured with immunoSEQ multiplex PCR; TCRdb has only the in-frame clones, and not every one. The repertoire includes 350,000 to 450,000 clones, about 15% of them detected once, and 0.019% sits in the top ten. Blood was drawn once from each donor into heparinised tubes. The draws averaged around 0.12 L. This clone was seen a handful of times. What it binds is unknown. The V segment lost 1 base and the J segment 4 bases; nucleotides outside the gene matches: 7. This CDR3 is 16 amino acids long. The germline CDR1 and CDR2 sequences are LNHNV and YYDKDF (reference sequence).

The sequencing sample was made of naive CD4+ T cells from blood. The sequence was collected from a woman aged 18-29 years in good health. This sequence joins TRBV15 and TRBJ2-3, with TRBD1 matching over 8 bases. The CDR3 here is CATSRATTGASDTQYF. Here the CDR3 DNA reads TGTGCCACCAGCAGAGCAACGACAGGGGCGTCAGATACGCAGTATTTT.